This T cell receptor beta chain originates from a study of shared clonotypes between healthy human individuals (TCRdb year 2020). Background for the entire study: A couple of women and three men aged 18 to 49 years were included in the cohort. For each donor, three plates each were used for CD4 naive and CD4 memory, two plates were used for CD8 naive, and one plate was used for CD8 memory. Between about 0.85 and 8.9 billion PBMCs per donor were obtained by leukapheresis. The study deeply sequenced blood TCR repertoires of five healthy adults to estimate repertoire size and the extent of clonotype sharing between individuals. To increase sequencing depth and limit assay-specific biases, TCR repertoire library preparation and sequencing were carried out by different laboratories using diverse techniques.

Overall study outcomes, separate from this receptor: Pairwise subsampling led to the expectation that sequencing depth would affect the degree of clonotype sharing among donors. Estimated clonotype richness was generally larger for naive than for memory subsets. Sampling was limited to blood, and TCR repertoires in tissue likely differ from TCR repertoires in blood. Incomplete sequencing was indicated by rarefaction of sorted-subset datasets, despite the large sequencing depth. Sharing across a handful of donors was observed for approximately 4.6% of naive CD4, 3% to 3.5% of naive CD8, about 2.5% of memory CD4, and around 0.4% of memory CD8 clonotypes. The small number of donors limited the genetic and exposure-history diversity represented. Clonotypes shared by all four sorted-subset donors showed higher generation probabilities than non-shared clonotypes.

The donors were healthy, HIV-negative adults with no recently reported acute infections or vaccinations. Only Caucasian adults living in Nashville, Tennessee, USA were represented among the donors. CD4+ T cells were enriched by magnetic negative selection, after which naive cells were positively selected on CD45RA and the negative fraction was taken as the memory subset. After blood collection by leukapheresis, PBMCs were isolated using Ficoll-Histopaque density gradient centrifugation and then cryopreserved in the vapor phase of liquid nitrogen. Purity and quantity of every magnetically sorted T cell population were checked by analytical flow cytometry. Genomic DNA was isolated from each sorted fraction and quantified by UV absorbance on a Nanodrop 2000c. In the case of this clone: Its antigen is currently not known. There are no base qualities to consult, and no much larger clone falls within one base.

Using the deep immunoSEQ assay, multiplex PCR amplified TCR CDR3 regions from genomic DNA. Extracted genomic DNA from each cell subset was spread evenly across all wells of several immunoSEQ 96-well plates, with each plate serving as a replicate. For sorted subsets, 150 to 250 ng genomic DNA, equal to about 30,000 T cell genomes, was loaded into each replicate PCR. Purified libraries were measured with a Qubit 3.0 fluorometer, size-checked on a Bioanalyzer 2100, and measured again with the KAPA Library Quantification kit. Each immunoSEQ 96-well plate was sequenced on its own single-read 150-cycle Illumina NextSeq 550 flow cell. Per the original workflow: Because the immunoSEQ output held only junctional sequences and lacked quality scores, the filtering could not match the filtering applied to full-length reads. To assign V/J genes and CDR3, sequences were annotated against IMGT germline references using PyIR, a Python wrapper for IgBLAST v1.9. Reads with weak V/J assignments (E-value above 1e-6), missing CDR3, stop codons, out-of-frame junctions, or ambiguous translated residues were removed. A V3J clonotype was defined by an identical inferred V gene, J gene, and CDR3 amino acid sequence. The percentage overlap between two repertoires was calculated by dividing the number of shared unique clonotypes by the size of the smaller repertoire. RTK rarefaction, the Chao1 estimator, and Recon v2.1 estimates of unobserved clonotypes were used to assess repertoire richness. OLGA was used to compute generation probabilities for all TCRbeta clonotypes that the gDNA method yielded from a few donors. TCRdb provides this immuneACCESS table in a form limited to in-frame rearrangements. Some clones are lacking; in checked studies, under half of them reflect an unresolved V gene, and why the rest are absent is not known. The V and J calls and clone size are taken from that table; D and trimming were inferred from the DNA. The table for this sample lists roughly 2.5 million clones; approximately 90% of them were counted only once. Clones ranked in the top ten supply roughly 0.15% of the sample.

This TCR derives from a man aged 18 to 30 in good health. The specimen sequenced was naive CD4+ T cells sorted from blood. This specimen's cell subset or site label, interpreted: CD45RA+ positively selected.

The CDR3 has the sequence CASSDSSPTGRQPQHF. The bases are TGTGCCAGCAGTGATTCGAGTCCAACGGGTCGTCAGCCCCAGCATTTT. This sequence uses TRBV25-1 and TRBJ1-5, with an unclear D gene assignment. The CDR3 sequence holds 16 residues, the cysteine and phenylalanine included. Here the CDR3 DNA is all that survives: 48 bases in frame from base 1. CDR1 MGHDK and CDR2 SYGVNS are derived from the germline V gene. At the junction V is shortened by 3 bases and J by 6 bases, with 18 bases in between.